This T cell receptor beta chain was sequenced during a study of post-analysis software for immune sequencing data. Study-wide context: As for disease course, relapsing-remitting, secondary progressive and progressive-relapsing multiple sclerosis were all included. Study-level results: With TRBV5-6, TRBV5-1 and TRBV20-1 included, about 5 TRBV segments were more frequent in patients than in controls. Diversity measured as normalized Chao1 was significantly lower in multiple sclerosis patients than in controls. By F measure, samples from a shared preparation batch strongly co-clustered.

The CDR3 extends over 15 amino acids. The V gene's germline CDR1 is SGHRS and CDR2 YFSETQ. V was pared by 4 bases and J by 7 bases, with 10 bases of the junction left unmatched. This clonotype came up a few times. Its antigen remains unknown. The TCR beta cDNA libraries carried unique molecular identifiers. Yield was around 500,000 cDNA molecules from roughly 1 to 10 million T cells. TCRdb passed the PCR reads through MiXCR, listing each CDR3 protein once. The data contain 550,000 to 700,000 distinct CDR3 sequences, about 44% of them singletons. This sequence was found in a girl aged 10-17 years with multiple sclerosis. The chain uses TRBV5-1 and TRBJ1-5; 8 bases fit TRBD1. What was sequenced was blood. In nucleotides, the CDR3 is TGCGCCAGCAGCGAACAGGGGGAGGGGAAACAGCCCCAGCATTTT. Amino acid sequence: CASSEQGEGKQPQHF.